This TCR beta chain was identified in a study of shared T cell receptors in the human thymus. Germline V gene lookup returns CDR1 SEHNR and CDR2 FQNEAQ (reference sequence). The CDR3 consists of 18 residues. With 1 base clipped from V and 2 bases from J, the junction kept 10 bases outside the gene matches. This table comes from immunoSEQ multiplex PCR, and its TCRdb copy is limited to in-frame clones, with some not included. This table has just under 550,000 clones, about four fifths appearing once. This sample also appeared in a second study, on human thymus T cells. This second report adds: Those donating were healthy Finnish infants in corrective surgery for congenital heart defects. Resections were taken during corrective heart surgery, and the thymus tissue came from these. Repertoires sampled from thymus and blood appeared biased in V and J gene usage. Related research found strongly overlapping thymic repertoires in unrelated individuals.

The chain couples TRBV7-9 to TRBJ2-3; 9 nucleotides match TRBD2. Sequenced material: thymocytes. The receptor comes from a boy under two years old with a congenital heart defect. The CDR3: CASSLGGMASGDTDTQYF. For the CDR3, the DNA is TGTGCCAGCAGCTTAGGGGGGATGGCTAGCGGGGACACAGATACGCAGTATTTT. The full variable domain, completed using reference TRBV7-9 and TRBJ2-3, is DTGVSQNPRHKITKRGQNVTFRCDPISEHNRLYWYRQTLGQGPEFLTYFQNEAQLEKSRLLSDRFSAERPKGSFSTLEIQRTEQGDSAMYLCASSLGGMASGDTDTQYFGPGTRLTVL.